Listed below are T cell receptor beta chains from one sample, sequenced in a study of a mutant IDH1 vaccine in newly diagnosed glioma. Clones were sequenced by immunoSEQ multiplex PCR, and TCRdb holds only the in-frame ones, with some missing. Of about 88,000 clones listed, almost 85% are singletons. The sample was PBMCs, taken from a glioma patient treated with radiotherapy, temozolomide or both. All receptors come from a man in his forties with glioma. Some clones in this sample may be carry-over from other donors' samples. CDR3s include the opening cysteine and the closing phenylalanine or tryptophan. The D gene is left open where the match is weak. For some rows the clone size is stated as once, few or many, or as a class when expanded; others skip it.

CDR3nt	CDR3aa	d_gene	v_gene	j_gene	abundance
TGTGCCAGCAGCTTACGAGGGGTGGGGGAGCAGTACTTC	CASSLRGVGEQYF	.	TRBV7-8	TRBJ2-7	.
TGCAGCGCCATGGACCCAGCTGACCTCAGCTCTGGAAACACCATATATTTT	CSAMDPADLSSGNTIYF	.	TRBV29-1	TRBJ1-3	.
TGTGCCAGCAGCTTGGGGGGAAACACAGATACGCAGTATTTT	CASSLGGNTDTQYF	.	TRBV5-5	TRBJ2-3	.
TGCGCCAGCAGCCCGGGACAAACCACAGATACGCAGTATTTT	CASSPGQTTDTQYF	.	TRBV5-1	TRBJ2-3	.
TGTGCCAGCAGCCCTTACTTTAGCGGACAAGAGACCCAGTACTTC	CASSPYFSGQETQYF	.	TRBV9	TRBJ2-5	.
TGTGCCAGCAAGGGCGGGGGGGTGATCTACGAGCAGTACTTC	CASKGGGVIYEQYF	TRBD2	TRBV2	TRBJ2-7	.
TGTGCCAGCAGGCTGGGTTTTGCAGGGAATCAGCCCCAGCATTTT	CASRLGFAGNQPQHF	.	TRBV6-1	TRBJ1-5	.
TGTGCCAGTAGTGCCGGGAGCAGGGGATCTGGAAACACCATATATTTT	CASSAGSRGSGNTIYF	.	TRBV19	TRBJ1-3	once
TGTGCCAGCAGCCGGGGTCTCGCGAACACCGGGGAGCTGTTTTTT	CASSRGLANTGELFF	.	TRBV6-1	TRBJ2-2	.
TGCGCCAGCAGCGTAAACAAAGAGACCCAGTACTTC	CASSVNKETQYF	.	TRBV5-1	TRBJ2-5	.
TGTGCCAGCAGCTTAGACAGGAGTAACGAGCAGTACTTC	CASSLDRSNEQYF	.	TRBV11-2	TRBJ2-7	.
TGCGCCAGCAGCTTGACAGGGTCCAATCAGCCCCAGCATTTT	CASSLTGSNQPQHF	.	TRBV5-1	TRBJ1-5	.
TGTGCCAGCAGCGCCCAGGGTTCCTACGAGCAGTACTTC	CASSAQGSYEQYF	.	TRBV13	TRBJ2-7	.
TGTGCCAGCAGCCATCCCTTTACGAACACTGAAGCTTTCTTT	CASSHPFTNTEAFF	.	TRBV4-2	TRBJ1-1	once
TGCAGCGTTGAAGATGCAGGGCGAACTGAAGCTTTCTTT	CSVEDAGRTEAFF	.	TRBV29-1	TRBJ1-1	once
TGTGCTAGCAGCCCGGGGGGGTCGGGGTCCGGGGAGCTGTTTTTT	CASSPGGSGSGELFF	TRBD2	TRBV7-7	TRBJ2-2	.
TGTGCCAGCACCAAGGGGTTGAACACTGAAGCTTTCTTT	CASTKGLNTEAFF	.	TRBV9	TRBJ1-1	.
TGTGCCAGCAGCCCCCCCGGGGGGCAAGTCGGGGAGCTGTTTTTT	CASSPPGGQVGELFF	.	TRBV9	TRBJ2-2	.
TGTGCCAGCAGCCCGGGGACAGGGGGGCGTCTTTGGTATGGCTACACCTTC	CASSPGTGGRLWYGYTF	TRBD1	TRBV7-8	TRBJ1-2	.
TGCGCCAGCAGCTTGGCAGTAGGGGGGGACGGGGTTCCCAGCACAGATACGCAGTATTTT	CASSLAVGGDGVPSTDTQYF	.	TRBV5-1	TRBJ2-3	.
TGTGCCAGCAGCCACCCCAGGGCCCCTGAAGCTTTCTTT	CASSHPRAPEAFF	.	TRBV4-2	TRBJ1-1	once
TGCAGCGTTGAAAAGGGCTTAGGAGGGCACAATGAGCAGTTCTTC	CSVEKGLGGHNEQFF	.	TRBV29-1	TRBJ2-1	.
TGTGCCAGCAGCCATCTTGGCCCACTACTTCACCAGTACTTC	CASSHLGPLLHQYF	.	TRBV7-9	TRBJ2-5	.
TGTGCCAGCAGCCCCCCCGGGGCTGCTAATGAAAAACTGTTTTTT	CASSPPGAANEKLFF	.	TRBV7-9	TRBJ1-4	.
TGTGCCAGCAGCTCTCCGTCCCGGGTGATTGAGCAGTTCTTC	CASSSPSRVIEQFF	.	TRBV5-4	TRBJ2-1	.
TGTGCCAGCAGCCCCCCTAGGGAAAAACTGTTTTTT	CASSPPREKLFF	.	TRBV5-5	TRBJ1-4	.
TGTGCCAGCAGCCCGGGGACTTACTACGAGCAGTACTTC	CASSPGTYYEQYF	.	TRBV11-2	TRBJ2-7	.
TGTGCCAGCAGTGACGGACTCCCGGGAAGTGAGCAGTTCTTC	CASSDGLPGSEQFF	.	TRBV6-5	TRBJ2-1	.
TGTGCCAGCAGCCGACCCATAGGCGAGCAGTACTTC	CASSRPIGEQYF	.	TRBV5-4	TRBJ2-7	once
TGTGCCAGCAGTGAAAATCCGTCCTACGAGCAGTACTTC	CASSENPSYEQYF	.	TRBV2	TRBJ2-7	.
TGTGCCAGCAGGTCCCGGGGGGGCCGAGAGCAGTACTTC	CASRSRGGREQYF	TRBD2	TRBV27	TRBJ2-7	few
TGTGCCAGCAGCTTAGCGGGGGCTGGGACTGAAGCTTTCTTT	CASSLAGAGTEAFF	.	TRBV7-9	TRBJ1-1	.
TGCGCCAGCAGCTTGGTGACTAGCGGGGGTAGCGAGCAGTACTTC	CASSLVTSGGSEQYF	TRBD2	TRBV5-1	TRBJ2-7	once
TGTGCCAGCAGCTTAGCGGCAGGGTCATCTGGGGAGCAGTACTTC	CASSLAAGSSGEQYF	.	TRBV7-8	TRBJ2-7	.
TGTGCCAGCAGCGTAGATGGCAGGAGCTCGGATACGCAGTATTTT	CASSVDGRSSDTQYF	.	TRBV9	TRBJ2-3	.
TGTGCCAGCAGCCAGGCGACTAGCAGGTCCTACAATGAGCAGTTCTTC	CASSQATSRSYNEQFF	TRBD2	TRBV4-2	TRBJ2-1	once
TGTGCCAGCTCACCACCCCCGGTTACGTCGAAGACCCAGTACTTC	CASSPPPVTSKTQYF	.	TRBV18	TRBJ2-5	.
TGTGCCAGCAGTGAGGTGGAGAGGAGTGGCTACACCTTC	CASSEVERSGYTF	.	TRBV2	TRBJ1-2	.
TGCGCCAGCAGCCGACCCGGGACTAGCACCTACGAGCAGTACTTC	CASSRPGTSTYEQYF	TRBD2	TRBV4-1	TRBJ2-7	few
TGTGCCAGCGGAAAGGGAGACGAGCAGTACTTC	CASGKGDEQYF	.	TRBV4-2	TRBJ2-7	.
TGCGCCAGCAGTGAGGACGGAAATAATTCACCCCTCCACTTT	CASSEDGNNSPLHF	.	TRBV10-1	TRBJ1-6	.
TGTGCCAGCAGCTTGACGCTAGTTAGCGCAGCAGATACGCAGTATTTT	CASSLTLVSAADTQYF	.	TRBV5-5	TRBJ2-3	.
TGTGCCAGCAGCTTAACGGTCCGGGGGACCCAGTACTTC	CASSLTVRGTQYF	.	TRBV7-2	TRBJ2-5	.
TGTGCCTGGAGTGCTCAGTCTAGCAATCAGCCCCAGCATTTT	CAWSAQSSNQPQHF	.	TRBV30	TRBJ1-5	.
TGTGCCTGGGGGGGACTGGGCAATTCACCCCTCCACTTT	CAWGGLGNSPLHF	.	TRBV30	TRBJ1-6	.
TGTGCCAGCAGCATAGGGGCCCAGGGGTTAACCCAGTACTTC	CASSIGAQGLTQYF	.	TRBV7-9	TRBJ2-5	once
TGTGCCAGCAGCGATATAACTAGTAGCGGAATTCAGTACTTC	CASSDITSSGIQYF	.	TRBV2	TRBJ2-4	.
TGTGCCAGCAGAGGAGGACAGGGGTCCTATGGCTACACCTTC	CASRGGQGSYGYTF	TRBD1	TRBV25-1	TRBJ1-2	.
TGTGCCAGCAGCTTCCCCGGGACGGTAAGCTACGAGCAGTACTTC	CASSFPGTVSYEQYF	.	TRBV5-4	TRBJ2-7	.
TGTGCCAGCAGTGAAGGGGACAGGAATGATTACGGTCAGCCCCAGCATTTT	CASSEGDRNDYGQPQHF	TRBD1	TRBV6-1	TRBJ1-5	once
TGTGCCAGCAGCGGATCATACTATGGCTACACCTTC	CASSGSYYGYTF	.	TRBV2	TRBJ1-2	.
TGTGCCAGCAGTTACTCTGGGGGCCCGAACACTGAAGCTTTCTTT	CASSYSGGPNTEAFF	.	TRBV6-6	TRBJ1-1	few
TGCGCCAGCAGCCCCGGACAGCTTAGCAATCAGCCCCAGCATTTT	CASSPGQLSNQPQHF	.	TRBV4-1	TRBJ1-5	.
TGTGCCAGCAGCTACGCAGAGAATCAGCCCCAGCATTTT	CASSYAENQPQHF	.	TRBV14	TRBJ1-5	.
TGTGCCAGCCTACCCAACACCTACTATGGCTACACCTTC	CASLPNTYYGYTF	.	TRBV6-6	TRBJ1-2	.
TGTGCCAGCAGCTCCGGGACAGGGCCCGTGTCACCCCTCCACTTT	CASSSGTGPVSPLHF	TRBD1	TRBV7-9	TRBJ1-6	.
TGTGCCAGCAGTGAAAGGGTTCCAGCCACCAGGGTCGGATACGAGCAGTACTTC	CASSERVPATRVGYEQYF	.	TRBV2	TRBJ2-7	once